This T cell receptor (beta chain) was found in a study of Graves' ophthalmopathy and Graves' hyperthyroidism. Comment on this clonotype: Its antigen is as yet unknown.

The length of the CDR3 is 13 residues. Looked up from germline, CDR1 is SGHRS and CDR2 is YFSETQ. V lost 5 bases to trimming and J lost 10 bases, with 15 bases between them. RNA transcripts yielded amplified TCR beta CDR3 regions. First-round RT-PCR used HTBI primers; second-round multiplex PCR followed. Each CDR3 protein gets one entry after TCRdb re-called the multiplex PCR reads with MiXCR. The top ten clones hold 11% of a sample with over a million distinct CDR3 sequences, roughly two fifths of them seen once. General study findings and limits: Sensitivity of around 64% and specificity of less than 85% were achieved by the model that predicted ophthalmopathy progression. Stable hyperthyroidism and ophthalmopathy were told apart by a 13-signature model, which achieved approximately 87% sensitivity and 65% to 83% specificity.

The sequenced material came from peripheral blood or thyroid tissue (not recorded which). The receptor was derived from an adult man with Graves' hyperthyroidism. The V gene is TRBV5-1, the J gene TRBJ2-2; D possibly corresponds to TRBD1 (5 bases). CDR3 in DNA: TGCGCCAGCAGTCCGGACATAAGCTTGGAGCTGTTTTTT. It codes for CASSPDISLELFF. Using reference TRBV5-1 and TRBJ2-2 for the parts outside the CDR3, the full variable domain is KAGVTQTPRYLIKTRGQQVTLSCSPISGHRSVSWYQQTPGQGLQFLFEYFSETQRNKGNFPGRFSGRQFSNSRSEMNVSTLELGDSALYLCASSPDISLELFFGEGSRLTVL.